The clone carrying this T cell receptor (beta chain) was found a few times. Its antigen remains unknown. V was cut by 5 bases and J by 3 bases, with 5 bases left in between. CDR1 is MDHEN, CDR2 SYDVKM, per germline. The CDR3 runs 11 residues. Two oligonucleotides, mixed equimolar, formed the beta constant-region primer covering TRBC1 and TRBC2. TCRdb fed the UMI-ligation and nested PCR reads into MiXCR, producing one record per CDR3 protein. The sample holds tens of thousands of distinct CDR3 sequences, about 12% seen once. This specimen belongs to a study of naive and memory T cell subsets. Study-wide results and limits: Findings for naive and memory subsets could not be checked against ground truth.

Sequencing was performed on central memory CD4+ T cells from blood. This sequence originates from a human donor in good health. The rearrangement uses TRBV28 and TRBJ2-7; D gene uncertain. This CDR3 is CASSTYYEQYF. The CDR3 DNA follows: TGTGCCAGCAGTACATACTACGAGCAGTACTTC.